This entry lists 3 T cell receptor beta chains sequenced from one sample in a study of CD8 T cells in ankylosing spondylitis. Study-level points and caveats: A motif of under 10 highly homologous TCR beta variants was seen as apparently characteristic of ankylosing spondylitis blood.

TCRdb re-called the 5' RACE reads with MiXCR, one entry per CDR3 protein. The sample shows 750,000 to 850,000 distinct CDR3 sequences, about an eighth of them seen only once. No antigen has been identified for these receptors. Sequenced: blood, either unsorted or a sorted T cell fraction (not recorded which). These receptor sequences come from a male donor with ankylosing spondylitis.

There are many counts of this clonotype. This chain links TRBV6-2 or TRBV6-3 with TRBJ1-2; D ambiguous. Per the germline V gene, CDR1 is MNHEY and CDR2 is SVGEGT. CDR3 size: 15 residues. Trimming cost V 6 bases and J 4 bases, with 18 bases left between them. As DNA, the CDR3 is TGTGCCAGCAGCCAAGGGTCAGTTGGGCTCTATGGCTACACCTTC. This gives the protein CASSQGSVGLYGYTF.

The rearrangement links TRBV24-1 to TRBJ1-4; possibly TRBD1 for D (5 bases). Germline CDR1 is KGHDR and CDR2 is SFDVKD. Trimming shortened V by 0 bases and J by 10 bases, and 5 bases separated the two germline ends. This CDR3 is 12 amino acids long. CDR3 amino acids: CATSDLQGKLFF. The CDR3 DNA reads TGTGCCACCAGTGATTTGCAGGGAAAACTGTTTTTT.

This clonotype appeared a few times. This sequence joins TRBV6-2 or TRBV6-3 and TRBJ2-1; TRBD2 matches at 8 bases. CDR3 length: 20 residues. From germline, CDR1 is MNHEY and CDR2 SVGEGT. V was clipped by 2 bases and J by 1 base; unmatched bases: 16. CDR3 region: CASSYPPGLVSFRSYNEQFF. In nucleotides, the CDR3 is TGTGCCAGCAGTTACCCTCCGGGACTAGTTTCTTTTAGATCCTACAATGAGCAGTTCTTC.